The rows below give T cell receptor beta chains drawn from one sample of a study of blood T cells in healthy people across ages. TCRdb recomputed calls from the 5' RACE reads with MiXCR, one row per CDR3 protein. The sample has 700,000 or so distinct CDR3 sequences; approximately 40% are singletons. The sample comprised blood. Receptor source: a man older than 75 in good health. The CDR3 runs from the conserved cysteine through the conserved F or W. D genes are given only for firm matches.

D | V | CDR3
TRBD2 | TRBV7-9 | CASSLGLAGRRTDTQYF
TRBD1 | TRBV20-1 | CSARGTGDQPQHF
NA | TRBV14 | CASSPTRGTQYF
NA | TRBV20-1 | CKNPHDGYTF
NA | TRBV4-2 | CASSQTGRTYEQYF
TRBD2 | TRBV2 | CASGTGTSGSTDTQYF
NA | TRBV6-2/TRBV6-3 | CASSYSVVQPTYEQYF
TRBD1 | TRBV6-1 | CASRGDRLTYEQYF
NA | TRBV25-1 | CASSTTGAGDTIYF
NA | TRBV7-9 | CASSRDGTKAFF
TRBD2 | TRBV6-2/TRBV6-3 | CASSSPRTSGLGNGELFF
NA | TRBV20-1 | CSARRGPSNQPQHF
TRBD1 | TRBV27 | CASSRIGGADTQYF
TRBD1 | TRBV29-1 | CSVERDRDPYEQYF
TRBD2 | TRBV20-1 | CSARGIGASGAHTDTPYF
NA | TRBV2 | CASSTTLGWDTQYF
TRBD1 | TRBV7-9 | CASSLGGTDNQPQHF
NA | TRBV28 | CASSFSLGLTTNEQFF
TRBD1 | TRBV5-1 | CASSLWTGANEQFF
TRBD2 | TRBV7-2 | CASSPKGGSGTDTDTQYF
TRBD2 | TRBV20-1 | CSARDWGLAGGRETQYF
TRBD1 | TRBV7-2 | CASSLEQGEREAFF
TRBD2 | TRBV6-2/TRBV6-3 | CASSPSGYSYNEQFF
TRBD1 | TRBV29-1 | CSVDPKGTGDYGYTF
NA | TRBV7-8 | CASSLGAGAQYEQYF
NA | TRBV4-3 | CASSQDRITEQYF
NA | TRBV14 | CASRFGSPLHF
NA | TRBV12-3/TRBV12-4 | CASSDPGGGKPDTQYF
TRBD1 | TRBV3-1 | CASSLTGTGNFEQYF
NA | TRBV20-1 | CSAVNRGGAKETQYF
NA | TRBV28 | CASSLSPGSGTSRDTQYF
NA | TRBV21-1 | CASSKKGTTSSYNEQFF
TRBD2 | TRBV10-3 | CAIRGLASNTGELFF